The rows below give T cell receptor beta chains drawn from one sample of a study of blood T cell repertoires in COVID-19. The data were produced by immunoSEQ multiplex PCR, yet TCRdb's version contains in-frame clones alone and is incomplete. The sample lists over 100,000 clones, roughly 75% occurring once. Material for sequencing was peripheral blood. These receptors all come from a human donor in a cohort sampled during active or convalescent COVID-19. CDR3s include the opening cysteine and the closing phenylalanine or tryptophan. Fields, in order: J gene, clone size, D gene, V gene, CDR3 DNA, CDR3 protein. D genes are given only for firm matches. Some rows mark clone size as missing; the rest say once, few, many or name a class of expanded clone.

>TRBJ2-1|once|TRBD2|TRBV6-5
TGTGCCAGCAGCCCCCTGGCGGGACTAAACAATGAGCAGTTCTTC
CASSPLAGLNNEQFF
>TRBJ2-7|.|.|TRBV7-2
TGTGCCAGCAGCTTAGTGGGGGGTAACTACGAGCAGTACTTC
CASSLVGGNYEQYF
>TRBJ1-2|.|.|TRBV27
TGTGCCAGCAGTAACAGCCGGGGAAGCTTTAGTCGTGGCTATGGCTACACCTTC
CASSNSRGSFSRGYGYTF
>TRBJ2-7|.|TRBD1|TRBV3-1/TRBV3-2
TGTGCCAGCAGCCCCCGGGACAGGGGTTACGAGCAGTACTTC
CASSPRDRGYEQYF
>TRBJ2-3|.|TRBD2|TRBV7-2
TGTGCCAGCAGCCCACGGGGGGTTCCAGATACGCAGTATTTT
CASSPRGVPDTQYF
>TRBJ2-1|.|TRBD2|TRBV9
TGTGCCAGCAGCTCGGGTCCGGGGGGCTCCTACAATGAGCAGTTCTTC
CASSSGPGGSYNEQFF
>TRBJ1-6|.|.|TRBV6-6
TGTGCCAGCAGTTACGGGCCCTCGAATAATTCACCCCTCCACTTT
CASSYGPSNNSPLHF
>TRBJ1-1|.|.|TRBV20-1
TGCAGTGGACAGGACGCCTATGAAGCTTTCTTT
CSGQDAYEAFF
>TRBJ1-6|.|.|TRBV7-9
TGTGCCAGCAGCTTATCCGGGGGGTATAATTCACCCCTCCACTTT
CASSLSGGYNSPLHF
>TRBJ1-5|.|.|TRBV7-8
TGTGCCAGCAGCTTAGTGGTCGCGCAGCCCCAGCATTTT
CASSLVVAQPQHF
>TRBJ2-5|.|TRBD2|TRBV6-2/TRBV6-3
TGTGCCAGCAGTTACCGGCGGGGGGTAGTGGAGACCCAGTACTTC
CASSYRRGVVETQYF
>TRBJ1-6|once|TRBD1|TRBV3-1/TRBV3-2
TGTGCCAGCAGCCGGCAGACAGGGAGTAATTCACCCCTCCACTTT
CASSRQTGSNSPLHF
>TRBJ1-5|.|.|TRBV5-6
TGTGCCAGCAGCTGGGGGGGTCTTACACCGGGTCAGCCCCAGCATTTT
CASSWGGLTPGQPQHF
>TRBJ1-4|.|.|TRBV4-3
TGCGCCAGCAGCCAAGACGGGGGGCAAGGGGAAAAACTGTTTTTT
CASSQDGGQGEKLFF
>TRBJ2-6|.|.|TRBV15
TGTGCCACCAGCAGACAAGGGGTCCTCCCTGGGGCCAACGTCCTGACTTTC
CATSRQGVLPGANVLTF
>TRBJ1-3|.|.|TRBV6-1
TGTGCCAGCAGTGAATTGGTCGGGTCGAGCTCTGGAAACACCATATATTTT
CASSELVGSSSGNTIYF
>TRBJ2-7|once|TRBD1|TRBV19
TGTGCCAGTAGCCAGACAGGGAGTACCTACGAGCAGTACTTC
CASSQTGSTYEQYF
>TRBJ1-2|.|TRBD1|TRBV19
TGTGCCAGTAGTATCGGCGGGACAGGGGGCTATGGCTACACCTTC
CASSIGGTGGYGYTF
>TRBJ1-1|.|.|TRBV19
TGTGCCAGTAGTTCTGGGGACACCAGGAGGGCTTTCTTT
CASSSGDTRRAFF
>TRBJ1-3|.|.|TRBV10-1
TGCGCCAGCAGGGGGAGGGAAAACACCATATATTTT
CASRGRENTIYF
>TRBJ2-7|.|TRBD1|TRBV5-1
TGCGCCAGCAGCTTGGAGGACAGGGTGTTCTACGAGCAGTACTTC
CASSLEDRVFYEQYF
>TRBJ1-2|.|.|TRBV5-1
TGCGCCAGCAGCTTGATGCCGTCAGGGGCGGGCCTTTCCCGCGGCTACACCTTC
CASSLMPSGAGLSRGYTF
>TRBJ2-5|.|.|TRBV19
TGTGCCACCTCAACCCAACTAGTACGAGAGACCCAGTACTTC
CATSTQLVRETQYF
>TRBJ1-2|.|TRBD1|TRBV3-1/TRBV3-2
TGTGCCAGCAGCCCCGACAGGGACGTTGTTGGCTACACCTTC
CASSPDRDVVGYTF
>TRBJ2-1|.|TRBD2|TRBV7-8
TGTGCCAGCAGGAAATGGCGGGGGGGCAAGGATGAGCAGTTCTTC
CASRKWRGGKDEQFF
>TRBJ1-3|.|TRBD1|TRBV7-9
TGTGCCAGCAGCTTAACCGGGACAGGAGCTTCCACCATATATTTT
CASSLTGTGASTIYF
>TRBJ1-5|.|.|TRBV20-1
TGCAGTGCTAGTGGTTTGGGACAATGGGGCAATCAGCCCCAGCATTTT
CSASGLGQWGNQPQHF
>TRBJ2-2|.|TRBD1|TRBV5-6
TGTGCCAGCAGCTTGCTGGGACAGGGATTTTCCGGGGAGCTGTTTTTT
CASSLLGQGFSGELFF
>TRBJ2-7|.|TRBD2|TRBV6-4
TGTGCCAGCAGCCCAAATCCATTTCTAGCGGGGGCTTACGAGCAGTACTTC
CASSPNPFLAGAYEQYF
>TRBJ1-5|.|.|TRBV7-2
TGTGCCAGCAGCTTAGAAGGTGGAGGGCCTGGGTCGCCCCAGCATTTT
CASSLEGGGPGSPQHF
>TRBJ1-5|.|TRBD1|TRBV6-1
TGTGCCAGCAGTGAGCGGGGGACAGGCCCTAATCAGCCCCAGCATTTT
CASSERGTGPNQPQHF
>TRBJ1-1|.|.|TRBV6-6
TGTGCCAGCAGTTACTCTCCTGACACTGAAGCTTTCTTT
CASSYSPDTEAFF
>TRBJ1-4|.|.|TRBV3-1/TRBV3-2
TGTGCCAGCAGCCAAACGCTGGCGGACCCAGGGGTGTTGTTTTTT
CASSQTLADPGVLFF
>TRBJ2-1|.|TRBD2|TRBV7-3
TGTGCCAGCAGCCATCACATGAGCGGGAGCTTCAATGAGCAGTTCTTC
CASSHHMSGSFNEQFF
>TRBJ1-2|.|.|TRBV18
TGTGCCAGCTCACCCCCCGACAGATGGGAGGGGTATGGCTACACCTTC
CASSPPDRWEGYGYTF
>TRBJ1-1|.|.|TRBV3-1/TRBV3-2
TGTGCCAGCACCAGACTAATAAAGACAGGCCCGAACACTGAAGCTTTCTTT
CASTRLIKTGPNTEAFF
>TRBJ2-3|once|TRBD2|TRBV25-1
TGTGCCAGCAGCCTAGGGGGACTAGCGGGGGTAGATACGCAGTATTTT
CASSLGGLAGVDTQYF
>TRBJ2-5|.|.|TRBV20-1
TGCAGTGCTTCACTAGTTGAGACCCAGTACTTC
CSASLVETQYF
>TRBJ2-7|.|TRBD2|TRBV4-3
TGCGCCAGCAGCCAAGATCGGGCTAGCGGGAGATACGAGCAGTACTTC
CASSQDRASGRYEQYF
>TRBJ2-2|.|.|TRBV29-1
TGCAGCGTTAAAAAGACGACTAACACCGGGGAGCTGTTTTTT
CSVKKTTNTGELFF
>TRBJ2-7|.|TRBD1|TRBV4-1
TGCGCCAGCAGCCAAGGGGGACAGTTCCCGAACTACGAGCAGTACTTC
CASSQGGQFPNYEQYF
>TRBJ2-5|.|.|TRBV29-1
TGCAGCGTTGAACCCTGGCCGGGGGAAATCCTGTTTCAAGAGACCCAGTACTTC
CSVEPWPGEILFQETQYF
>TRBJ1-5|once|.|TRBV23-1
TGCGCCAGCAGTCAGAAAGAGCAGCCCCAGCATTTT
CASSQKEQPQHF
>TRBJ1-6|.|TRBD1|TRBV6-5
TGTGCCAGCAGAGAGGGACAGTCCAATAATTCACCCCTCCACTTT
CASREGQSNNSPLHF
>TRBJ2-7|.|.|TRBV6-5
TGTGCCAGCAGTTTCCGGACAGCCCTCTACGAGCAGTACTTC
CASSFRTALYEQYF